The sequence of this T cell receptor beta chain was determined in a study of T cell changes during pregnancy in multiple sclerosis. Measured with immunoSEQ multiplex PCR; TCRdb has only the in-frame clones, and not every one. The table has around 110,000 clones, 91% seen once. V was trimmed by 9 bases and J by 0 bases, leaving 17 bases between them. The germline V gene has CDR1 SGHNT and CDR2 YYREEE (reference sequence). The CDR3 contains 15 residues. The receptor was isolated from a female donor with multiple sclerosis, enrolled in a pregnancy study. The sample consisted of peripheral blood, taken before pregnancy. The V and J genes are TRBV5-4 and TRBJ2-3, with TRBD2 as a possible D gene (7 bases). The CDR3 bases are TGTGCCACTACTGAGGGGGGGGGTAGCACAGATACGCAGTATTTT. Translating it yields CATTEGGGSTDTQYF.